This T cell receptor beta chain was recorded in a study of identical twins. Study conclusions and caveats: Sequences that were beta out-of-frame showed weaker excess twin sharing. For monozygotic twins, models underestimated out-of-frame TCR alpha sharing.

To note about this clonotype: Its antigen is currently unknown.

TCRdb used MiXCR to reprocess the 5' RACE reads, holding one entry per CDR3 protein. The sample consists of about 530,000 distinct CDR3 sequences, 20% to 25% of them appearing once. The CDR3 consists of 15 residues. Germline values: CDR1 DFQATT, CDR2 SNEGSKA (reference sequence). With 6 bases clipped from V and 4 bases from J, the junction kept 7 bases outside the gene matches. This same sample was also taken into another study, of yellow fever vaccine responses in identical twins. This second report adds: Reportedly, twins showed a vaccine T cell response that looked partly convergent and partly personalized.

The receptor comes from a young woman in good health. The sample comprised CD4+ T cells sorted from blood. The rearrangement links TRBV20-1 to TRBJ2-1; TRBD2 agrees at 12 bases. This CDR3 reads CSAGLAGRTYNEQFF. CDR3 bases: TGCAGTGCAGGACTAGCGGGACGCACATACAATGAGCAGTTCTTC.